Listed here are 8 T cell receptor beta chains from one sample, sequenced in a study of T cells in Graves' hyperthyroidism and ophthalmopathy. Amplified TCR beta CDR3 regions came from RNA transcripts. With the HTBI primer set, the TCR CDR3 went through a first round of RT-PCR. TCRdb re-analysed the multiplex PCR reads in MiXCR, keeping a single row per CDR3 protein. The sample carries about 570,000 distinct CDR3 sequences, around 45% recorded once. The sequenced sample was peripheral blood or thyroid tissue (not recorded which). These receptors all come from an adult woman with Graves' disease, either hyperthyroidism or ophthalmopathy (not recorded which).

This sequence joins TRBV14 and TRBJ1-1; a possible D gene is TRBD1 (5 bases). The CDR3 length is 14 residues. Trimming removed 1 base from V and 11 bases from J, with 17 bases in between. Looked up from germline, CDR1 is SGHDN and CDR2 is FVKESK. CDR3 nucleotide sequence: TGTGCCAGCAGCCAAGGACATGGGGGATGGCGGGCTTTCTTT. Translation gives CASSQGHGGWRAFF.

This clonotype was seen at least ten times. The V gene is TRBV6-6, the J gene TRBJ2-7, with D perhaps TRBD1 (5 bases). Germline-derived CDR1 and CDR2 are MNHNY and SVGAGI (reference sequence). The length of the CDR3 is 14 residues. Trimming cost V 2 bases and J 2 bases, with 10 bases left between them. This CDR3 is CASSYRGPTYEQYF. The CDR3 DNA follows: TGTGCCAGCAGTTACAGGGGTCCGACCTACGAGCAGTACTTC.

This chain links TRBV29-1 with TRBJ2-2; D gene uncertain. The germline V gene has CDR1 SQVTM and CDR2 ANQGSEA. This CDR3 is built from 12 residues. V was cut by 2 bases and J by 5 bases, with 6 bases left in between. CDR3: CSVETETGELFF. CDR3 DNA: TGCAGCGTTGAAACGGAAACCGGGGAGCTGTTTTTT.

In DNA form, the CDR3 reads TGTGCCAGCAGCGCTGATCAGGGAACGGAGACCCAGTACTTC. This gives the protein CASSADQGTETQYF. The chain has TRBV2 and TRBJ2-5; TRBD1 is a possible D gene (5 bases). Germline values: CDR1 SNHLY, CDR2 FYNNEI. V was cut by 6 bases and J by 5 bases, with 16 bases left in between. The CDR3 runs to 14 residues.

Regarding this clonotype: This CDR3 is missing its conserved last phenylalanine or tryptophan, likely due to a read error. The rearrangement uses TRBV10-1 and TRBJ1-1; D is unclear. Germline CDR1 is WNHNN and CDR2 is SYGVQD (reference sequence). The V and J ends lost 11 bases and 3 bases respectively, with 19 bases between them. The CDR3 has 14 residues. CDR3 sequence: CAGRQSRWDTEAFL. CDR3 bases: TGCGCCGGCCGACAATCCAGGTGGGACACTGAAGCTTTCCTT.

The chain couples TRBV15 to TRBJ2-5; 14 positions agree with TRBD2. V shed 1 base, J shed 5 bases, and the junction held 6 bases outside the gene matches. Germline CDR1 LNHNV, CDR2 YYDKDF (reference sequence). The CDR3 has 17 amino acids. The CDR3 spells CATSRGRTSGRMETQYF. Written as DNA, the CDR3 is TGTGCCACCAGCAGAGGAAGGACTAGCGGGAGGATGGAGACCCAGTACTTC.

The chain combines TRBV4-2 with TRBJ1-6; a weak D match, TRBD1 (6 bases). Germline lookup yields CDR1 LGHNA and CDR2 YNFKEQ. The CDR3 covers 18 residues. Trimming shortened V by 0 bases and J by 4 bases, and 16 bases separated the two germline ends. For the CDR3, the DNA is TGTGCCAGCAGCCAAGATTTCGGGGGGGGGCGGTATAATTCACCCCTCCACTTT. Its translation: CASSQDFGGGRYNSPLHF.

The V gene is TRBV11-2, the J gene TRBJ1-1; 7 nucleotides line up with TRBD1. This CDR3 has 15 amino acids. Per the germline V gene, CDR1 is SGHAT and CDR2 is FQNNGV. V dropped 1 base and J dropped 1; count of bases not matched to a gene: 3. CDR3 sequence (DNA): TGTGCCAGCAGCTTAGTACAGGGGCGGAACACTGAAGCTTTCTTT. The encoded protein is CASSLVQGRNTEAFF.